The present TCR beta chain was sequenced within a study of preoperative IRX-2 immunotherapy in early breast cancer. V lost 0 bases and J lost 4, with 11 bases in between. This CDR3 has 15 residues. The germline gives CDR1 SGDLS, CDR2 YYNGEE. Produced via immunoSEQ multiplex PCR; TCRdb's table is partial and in-frame only. The table records approximately 30,000 clones, 90% to 95% of them present only once. Treatment here: preoperative locoregional IRX-2 cytokine immunotherapy. Samples came from a phase Ib trial of preoperative locoregional IRX-2 cytokine immunotherapy. This material was obtained from a patient treated with IRX-2 immunotherapy. The sequence derives from a human donor with breast cancer. The chain joins TRBV9 to TRBJ2-1; D might be TRBD1 (6 bases). The CDR3 bases are TGTGCCAGCAGCGTAGGTGGACAGATATACAATGAGCAGTTCTTC. Translated, it gives CASSVGGQIYNEQFF. The full variable domain, rest sourced from reference TRBV9 and TRBJ2-1, is DSGVTQTPKHLITATGQRVTLRCSPRSGDLSVYWYQQSLDQGLQFLIQYYNGEERAKGNILERFSAQQFPDLHSELNLSSLELGDSALYFCASSVGGQIYNEQFFGPGTRLTVL.